These T cell receptor beta chains were read from a single sample in a study of post-analysis software for immune sequencing data. Using its own MiXCR run on the PCR reads, TCRdb lists one record per CDR3 protein. The data contain approximately 630,000 distinct CDR3 sequences, 59% of them singletons. Sequenced sample: blood. Receptors originate from a girl aged 2 to 10 with multiple sclerosis. The conserved cysteine and the conserved F or W are not part of the CDR3 here.

cdr3_length	v_call	cdr3_aa
13	TRBV6-5	ASSYSSTGEETQY
13	TRBV7-8	ASSLAPQPRYEQY
13	TRBV11-2	ASSDHRGTNEKLF
11	TRBV29-1	SAARDRGLEQY
11	TRBV20-1	SARDWGYNEQF
13	TRBV20-1	SASKGTSGGGIQY
14	TRBV7-2	ASSFPRVFGANEQF
12	TRBV6-6	ASSYSFGGDTQY
11	TRBV29-1	SVETGESYEQY
14	TRBV4-2	ASSPQGAAGANVLT
13	TRBV27	ASSCDRVEWTEAF
10	TRBV5-1	ASSAEGEKLF